The present entry profiles one TCR beta chain with its context. This clone has a single count. Its specific antigen is unknown. Base qualities are not at hand, and no much larger clone is one base apart. The sample holds other DNA sequences that translate to the same CDR3. This sample stems from a study of shared clonotypes between healthy human individuals (dated by TCRdb to about 2020). Context from the whole study: The cohort included a few men and a couple of women between 18 and 49 years of age. Libraries were prepared and TCR repertoires were sequenced by different laboratories using diverse techniques, in order to increase sequencing depth and limit assay-specific biases. Per donor, leukapheresis produced somewhere between about 0.85 and 8.9 billion PBMCs. For each donor, CD4 naive and CD4 memory were each run on three plates, CD8 naive on two plates, and CD8 memory on one plate. The study deeply sequenced blood TCR repertoires of about 5 healthy adults to estimate repertoire size and the extent of clonotype sharing between individuals. Overall results and qualifications from the work: Only blood was sampled, and tissue TCR repertoires likely differ from those in blood. The genetic and exposure-history diversity represented was limited by the small number of donors. Higher generation probabilities were observed for clonotypes shared by all four sorted-subset donors than for non-shared clonotypes. Based on pairwise subsampling, the degree of clonotype sharing among donors was expected to be affected by sequencing depth. Naive subsets generally had larger estimated clonotype richness than memory subsets. Rarefaction of sorted-subset datasets indicated incomplete sequencing despite the large sequencing depth. Across a handful of donors, around 5.4% of naive CD4, 3.5% of naive CD8, 2.3% of memory CD4, and roughly 0.41% of memory CD8 clonotypes were shared.

CD8 naive samples were obtained by positive selection for CCR7 among CD45RO-negative cells, yielding a CD45RA+CCR7+ population from which TemRA cells were excluded. Donors were healthy HIV-negative adults with no recently reported acute infections or vaccinations. All donors were Caucasian adults living in Nashville, Tennessee, USA. After blood collection by leukapheresis, PBMCs were isolated using Ficoll-Histopaque density gradient centrifugation and then cryopreserved in the vapor phase of liquid nitrogen. Analytical flow cytometry was used to check the purity and quantity of each magnetically sorted T cell population. Each sorted fraction had its genomic DNA isolated and then quantified by UV absorbance on a Nanodrop 2000c. Based on the germline V gene (reference sequence), the CDR1 and CDR2 sequences are GTSNPN and SVGIG. V is shortened by 3 bases, J by 2 bases, and the region joining them spans 8 bases. The CDR3 covers 13 residues, taking in both the cysteine and the phenylalanine. Only the CDR3 portion is preserved as DNA: 39 bases, with reading frame beginning at the first base.

TCR CDR3 regions were amplified from genomic DNA by multiplex PCR using the deep immunoSEQ assay. Extracted genomic DNA from each cell subset was distributed evenly across all wells of several immunoSEQ 96-well plates, and each plate was treated as a replicate. For sorted subsets, about 200 ng genomic DNA, equal to about 30,000 T cell genomes, was loaded into each replicate PCR. Purified libraries were quantified with a Qubit 3.0 fluorometer, sized on a Bioanalyzer 2100, and re-quantified with the KAPA Library Quantification kit. Each immunoSEQ 96-well plate was sequenced on its own single-read 150-cycle Illumina NextSeq 550 flow cell. The authors' analysis ran thus. Because the immunoSEQ output included only junctional sequences and no quality scores, the filtering could not be the same as the filtering used for full-length reads. Sequences were annotated with PyIR, a Python wrapper for IgBLAST v1.9, and V/J genes and CDR3 were assigned using IMGT germline references. Reads were filtered out if the reads had weak V/J assignments (E-value above 1e-6), no CDR3, stop codons, out-of-frame junctions, or ambiguous translated residues. V3J clonotypes were defined by identical inferred V gene, J gene, and CDR3 amino acid sequence. To compute the percentage overlap between repertoires, the number of shared unique clonotypes was divided by the size of the smaller repertoire. RTK rarefaction, the Chao1 estimator, and Recon v2.1 estimates of unobserved clonotypes were used to assess repertoire richness. OLGA was used to compute generation probabilities for all TCRbeta clonotypes that the gDNA method yielded from a handful of donors. The source is immuneACCESS, and TCRdb retained only in-frame sequences with V and J called. Part of the clones is not carried over; for the studies checked, unresolved V genes explain less than half of this, and the remainder is unexplained. The V and J calls and clone size were taken over from that table, and D and trimming were inferred from the DNA. The sample table records millions of clones; about 93% of these occur just once. The ten largest make up about 1.5% of the sample.

This TCR was recovered from a man between 18 and 29 years old in good health. Some clones in this sample may be carry-over from other donors' samples. Recombination connected TRBV30 to TRBJ2-1, with the D gene not confidently named. The specimen sequenced was naive CD8+ T cells from PBMCs. The sample's cell subset or site label, decoded: CD45RA+CCR7+. The CDR3 reads as follows: CAWRRLAYNEQFF. The sequence in DNA is TGTGCCTGGAGAAGGTTAGCCTACAATGAGCAGTTCTTC. Here the CDR3 is joined to the reference TRBV30 and TRBJ2-1 genes, and the full variable domain is: SQTIHQWPATLVQPVGSPLSLECTVEGTSNPNLYWYRQAAGRGLQLLFYSVGIGQISSEVPQNLSASRPQDRQFILSSKKLLLSDSGFYLCAWRRLAYNEQFFGPGTRLTVL.